These T cell receptor beta chains were read from a single sample in a study of beta chain features in type 1 diabetes. The data were produced by immunoSEQ multiplex PCR, yet TCRdb's version contains in-frame clones alone and is incomplete. There are roughly 330,000 clones in the sample; approximately 13% occur only once, and over 0.014% lies in the top ten. Sequences were obtained from naive CD4+ T cells from blood. The receptors derive from a woman under 30 with type 1 diabetes. The CDR3 runs from the conserved cysteine through the conserved F or W. A D gene is named only where the DNA matches it firmly. Clone size is stated in some rows and not others, as once, few, many or a class when expanded.

.	TRBV29-1	TRBJ1-1	few	14	TGCAGCGCCGCGGACAGCCGATTGAACACTGAAGCTTTCTTT	CSAADSRLNTEAFF
TRBD1	TRBV29-1	TRBJ1-1	few	13	TGCAGCGTTGGGCGACAGGGGAACACTGAAGCTTTCTTT	CSVGRQGNTEAFF
TRBD1	TRBV23-1	TRBJ2-3	few	16	TGCGCCAGCATTACCCGGGACAGGGGGCGCCGGGCTACGCAGTATTTT	CASITRDRGRRATQYF
.	TRBV6-6	TRBJ2-7	.	15	TGTGCCAGCAGTTTGGTCCCTGGGCTTTCCTACGAGCAGTACTTC	CASSLVPGLSYEQYF
.	TRBV5-8	TRBJ2-5	.	15	TGTGCCAGCAGCTTACAGGGAGGGTTCCAAGAGACCCAGTACTTC	CASSLQGGFQETQYF
.	TRBV4-3	TRBJ2-2	many	17	TGCGCCAGCAGCCAAGAATGGAGACTAGTGTCTCTAGGGGAGCTGTTTTTT	CASSQEWRLVSLGELFF
.	TRBV5-1	TRBJ2-3	few	13	TGCGCCAGCAGCACCACTTTTACAGATACGCAGTATTTT	CASSTTFTDTQYF
TRBD2	TRBV27	TRBJ2-7	.	15	TGTGCCAGCAGTTCCCCTAGGACTAGCGGCTACGAGCAGTACTTC	CASSSPRTSGYEQYF
TRBD1	TRBV27	TRBJ2-5	few	13	TGTGCCAGCAGTTACAGGGGCAGAGAGACCCAGTACTTC	CASSYRGRETQYF
TRBD1	TRBV18	TRBJ1-2	few	17	TGTGCCAGCTCACCTAACGTCGTTCTACAGGGGGCCGGTGGCTACACCTTC	CASSPNVVLQGAGGYTF
.	TRBV28	TRBJ2-7	few	12	TGTGTAGTCGGGAGCCACTCCTACGAGCAGTACTTC	CVVGSHSYEQYF
.	TRBV5-1	TRBJ2-5	few	11	TGCGCCAGCAGCTTGTACGGGACCCAGTACTTC	CASSLYGTQYF
TRBD1	TRBV28	TRBJ2-3	.	16	TGTGCCAGCAGCCAAACTTGGACAGGGGAAATAGATACGCAGTATTTT	CASSQTWTGEIDTQYF
.	TRBV30	TRBJ1-1	.	10	TGTGCCTGGAGTGGTGAGGAGGCTTTCTTT	CAWSGEEAFF
.	TRBV29-1	TRBJ2-5	.	12	TGCAGCGTTGAAAAGCGGAGAGAGACCCAGTACTTC	CSVEKRRETQYF
.	TRBV9	TRBJ2-1	.	14	TGTGCCAGCAGCGTACTACCAAGCGGTGATGAGCAGTTCTTC	CASSVLPSGDEQFF
.	TRBV7-8	TRBJ1-1	.	16	TGTGCCAGCAGCGTAGTGGTCACAGGAATGAACACTGAAGCTTTCTTT	CASSVVVTGMNTEAFF
.	TRBV30	TRBJ1-3	few	11	TGTGCCTGGAGTGTCGTAAACACCATATATTTT	CAWSVVNTIYF
TRBD1	TRBV7-2	TRBJ1-5	few	16	TGTGCCAGCAGCTTAGGAGGTGGACAGGGAGGTCAGCCCCAGCATTTT	CASSLGGGQGGQPQHF
.	TRBV28	TRBJ2-2	.	15	TGTGCCAGCAGTTTAGGACACCCGCTCGCCGGGGAGCTGTTTTTT	CASSLGHPLAGELFF
.	TRBV9	TRBJ2-5	once	13	TGTGCCAGCAGCGTAACAGGGCAAGAGACCCAGTACTTC	CASSVTGQETQYF
TRBD1	TRBV6-5	TRBJ1-2	.	14	TGTGCCAGCAGTTACAAGGACAGGGTCTATGGCTACACCTTC	CASSYKDRVYGYTF
.	TRBV19	TRBJ1-5	.	14	TGTGCCAGTAGTCCACGACAGGGCAATCAGCCCCAGCATTTT	CASSPRQGNQPQHF
TRBD2	TRBV19	TRBJ2-5	few	14	TGTGCCAGTACCGGGGGGGAGGCTTGGGAGACCCAGTACTTC	CASTGGEAWETQYF
.	TRBV7-2	TRBJ2-1	few	13	TGTGCCAGCAGCTGGGCCGTCTACAATGAGCAGTTCTTC	CASSWAVYNEQFF
TRBD1	TRBV7-3	TRBJ2-7	.	13	TGTGCCAGCAGCCCGACAGGGACCTACGAGCAGTACTTC	CASSPTGTYEQYF
.	TRBV7-3	TRBJ2-7	few	14	TGTGCCAGCAGCTTAACTAGCGGTGCCTACGAGCAGTACTTC	CASSLTSGAYEQYF
TRBD2	TRBV29-1	TRBJ2-1	.	15	TGCAGCGTTGGTCCGGGACTAGACCCGGCTGATGAGCAGTTCTTC	CSVGPGLDPADEQFF
TRBD1	TRBV29-1	TRBJ1-4	.	19	TGCAGCGTTGTTCCCCAGACAATCGGACAGGGATCAACTAATGAAAAACTGTTTTTT	CSVVPQTIGQGSTNEKLFF
TRBD2	TRBV6-6	TRBJ2-2	.	16	TGTGCCAGCAGCCTGCTGGGCGGGAGGGACAACGGGGAGCTGTTTTTT	CASSLLGGRDNGELFF
TRBD2	TRBV7-9	TRBJ2-7	few	15	TGTGCCAGCAGCTTGACTAGCGGGAGGGGCCACGAGCAGTACTTC	CASSLTSGRGHEQYF
.	TRBV21-1	TRBJ2-1	few	20	TGTGCCAGCAGCAAAGTTCCGGGACTAGCGGGAGCCCAACAGAGGAATGAGCAGTTCTTC	CASSKVPGLAGAQQRNEQFF
.	TRBV2	TRBJ1-2	few	12	TGTGCCAGCTACGAACTCGGCTATGGCTACACCTTC	CASYELGYGYTF
.	TRBV6-6	TRBJ1-2	few	15	TGTGCCAGCAGTCAGGGTGGGTCAGGGGCCTATGGCTACACCTTC	CASSQGGSGAYGYTF
TRBD1	TRBV30	TRBJ2-5	.	11	TGTGCCGGAAACAGGGGGAAGACCCAGTACTTC	CAGNRGKTQYF
TRBD2	TRBV4-3	TRBJ2-5	.	16	TGCGCCAGCAGCCAAGATACTAGCGGGAGAGGAGAGACCCAGTACTTC	CASSQDTSGRGETQYF
.	TRBV7-8	TRBJ2-7	.	14	TGTGCCAGCAGCCCTCGGGACTCTTCCTACGAGCAGTACTTC	CASSPRDSSYEQYF
TRBD2	TRBV4-3	TRBJ2-3	.	17	TGCGCCAGCAGCCAAGATGCGACTAGCGGGGGAACAGATACGCAGTATTTT	CASSQDATSGGTDTQYF
.	TRBV28	TRBJ2-7	few	12	TGTGCCAGCAGTCCCTCGTACTACGAGCAGTACTTC	CASSPSYYEQYF
.	TRBV27	TRBJ1-2	.	13	TGTGCCAGCAGTTACACTGGAGGGGATGGCTACACCTTC	CASSYTGGDGYTF
.	TRBV29-1	TRBJ1-4	few	12	TGCAGCGTGGGGGGGCAGGGACAAAAACTGTTTTTT	CSVGGQGQKLFF
.	TRBV6-6	TRBJ2-7	few	14	TGTGCCAGCAGTTACAACGGGAGAGTCGTCGAGCAGTACTTC	CASSYNGRVVEQYF
TRBD1	TRBV5-1	TRBJ2-3	.	16	TGCGCCAGCAGCTTGCGGACAGGGGGAAGCACAGATACGCAGTATTTT	CASSLRTGGSTDTQYF
.	TRBV4-1	TRBJ2-2	.	18	TGCGCCAGCAGCCAAGTGGTTTTGGGCTTGCAAAACACCGGGGAGCTGTTTTTT	CASSQVVLGLQNTGELFF
TRBD1	TRBV25-1	TRBJ1-2	.	17	TGTGCCAGCAGTGAAACAGGGGCGCAAGGATCTTCCCATGGCTACACCTTC	CASSETGAQGSSHGYTF
TRBD1	TRBV18	TRBJ2-1	few	13	TGTGCCAGCTCACCCGGGACAGTAAATGAGCAGTTCTTC	CASSPGTVNEQFF
.	TRBV5-1	TRBJ1-1	few	15	TGCGCCAGCAGCTTGGATCCAGGCCCGAACACTGAAGCTTTCTTT	CASSLDPGPNTEAFF
TRBD1	TRBV7-2	TRBJ1-1	few	15	TGTGCCAGCAGCCCCCGACAGGGAGTGAGCACTGAAGCTTTCTTT	CASSPRQGVSTEAFF
.	TRBV4-1	TRBJ2-4	.	18	TGCGCCAGCAGCCAAGGCCCCCGACAGCTTCTAGCCAAAAACATTCAGTACTTC	CASSQGPRQLLAKNIQYF
TRBD1	TRBV30	TRBJ2-1	few	15	TGTGCCTGGAGTGTGGGACAGGGCTCCTACAATGAGCAGTTCTTC	CAWSVGQGSYNEQFF
TRBD1	TRBV30	TRBJ1-5	.	13	TGTGCCTGGAGCCTGGACAGGAATCAGCCCCAGCATTTT	CAWSLDRNQPQHF
.	TRBV29-1	TRBJ2-6	.	15	TGCAGCGTTGAAATGGCAGGTGCTGGGGCCAACGTCCTGACTTTC	CSVEMAGAGANVLTF
TRBD1	TRBV5-1	TRBJ2-5	.	14	TGCGCCAGCAGCTTGGCCGACAGGGGAGAGACCCAGTACTTC	CASSLADRGETQYF
.	TRBV7-9	TRBJ2-3	many	13	TGTGCCAGCAGCTCCCAGGGCCCAGATACGCAGTATTTT	CASSSQGPDTQYF
TRBD1	TRBV19	TRBJ1-3	few	14	TGTGCCAGTAGTTCGACAGGGGCTGGAAACACCATATATTTT	CASSSTGAGNTIYF
TRBD2	TRBV28	TRBJ2-7	few	15	TGTGCCAGCAGTGGTGGGACTAGCGGGAGGTACGAGCAGTACTTC	CASSGGTSGRYEQYF
.	TRBV18	TRBJ2-1	.	15	TGTGCCAGCTCACCACTTGAGAGCTCCTACAATGAGCAGTTCTTC	CASSPLESSYNEQFF